The 9 T cell receptor beta chains in this list originate from one sample, sequenced in a study of blood T cells in healthy people across ages. The second PCR ran about 7 to 12 cycles with a sample-barcoded 5' primer and J-beta primers. TCRdb processed the 5' RACE reads anew with MiXCR; each CDR3 protein has one entry. Of some 930,000 distinct CDR3 sequences listed, just under 30% were seen once; the top ten hold about a tenth. These data also featured in a second study, about T cells of mothers and their children.

The source material was blood. The source is a woman aged 40 to 50 in good health.

The table lists this clonotype with a few counts. The V call is TRBV12-3 or TRBV12-4, the J call TRBJ2-3; 14 nucleotides agree with TRBD2. The length of the CDR3 is 17 residues. V lost 5 bases and J lost 5; bases outside the gene matches: 9. In DNA form, the CDR3 reads TGTGCCAGCAGTCCCCTCTCCGGGACTAGCGGGGGAGATACGCAGTATTTT. Its protein product is CASSPLSGTSGGDTQYF.

J is TRBJ1-4 and V is TRBV7-6; D is ambiguous. CDR3 length: 15 amino acids. Per germline, CDR1 SGHVS and CDR2 FNYEAQ. Trimming took 1 base from V and 7 from J, leaving 13 bases between them. CDR3 residues: CASSLVAGSGEKLFF. The CDR3 DNA reads as TGTGCCAGCAGCTTAGTGGCGGGGTCTGGTGAAAAACTGTTTTTT.

The chain employs TRBV25-1 and TRBJ2-7, with 10 bases fitting TRBD1. The ends lost 3 bases at V and 9 bases at J; junction bases unmatched: 8. This CDR3 is 14 amino acids long. Germline CDR1 is MGHDK and CDR2 is SYGVNS. CDR3 residues: CASSDQGQGRRQYF. The CDR3, as DNA: TGTGCCAGCAGTGACCAGGGACAGGGGCGCCGGCAGTACTTC.

A remark on this clonotype: Being one base from a much bigger clone, this may be a read error. The chain links TRBV4-1 to TRBJ2-3; D is undetermined. The CDR3 contains 11 residues. In germline, CDR1 is MGHRA, CDR2 YSYEKL. The CDR3 nucleotides are TGCACCAGCAGCCAAGGGGATACGCAGTATTTT. It is translated as CTSSQGDTQYF.

This clonotype was counted only a few times. This chain links TRBV4-3 with TRBJ1-1; tentatively, D is TRBD1 (5 bases). CDR1 and CDR2 (germline): LGHNA, YSLEER. This CDR3 region has 14 residues. Trimming took 0 bases from V and 5 from J, leaving 10 bases between them. The CDR3 here is CASSQEAGGTEAFF. The CDR3 coding sequence is TGCGCCAGCAGCCAAGAGGCGGGGGGGACTGAAGCTTTCTTT.

This clonotype was seen only a few times. The chain carries TRBV29-1 and TRBJ1-4; D unclear. This CDR3 is built from 15 residues. Trimming took off 6 bases at V and 1 base at J, with 15 bases between the two ends. CDR1 and CDR2 (germline): SQVTM, ANQGSEA. The CDR3 spells CSVYAGSLTNEKLFF. The CDR3 coding sequence is TGCAGCGTGTACGCGGGGAGCTTAACTAATGAAAAACTGTTTTTT.

This clonotype showed up many times. The chain uses TRBV7-7 and TRBJ2-5; 7 bases line up with TRBD1. Germline CDR1 reads SSHAT; CDR2 reads FNYEAQ (reference sequence). The V and J ends lost 5 bases and 1 base, in that order; junction bases with no gene match: 4. This CDR3 is built from 14 residues. The CDR3 region is CASSPTGSQETQYF. CDR3 nucleotides: TGTGCCAGCAGCCCGACAGGGTCCCAAGAGACCCAGTACTTC.

This clonotype has just one count. The chain combines TRBV7-2 with TRBJ1-6, with 7 bases lining up with TRBD1. In germline, CDR1 is SGHTA, CDR2 FQGNSA. Trimming at V came to 4 bases and at J to 7 bases, leaving 10 bases not matched to a gene. The CDR3 loop spans 16 amino acids. CDR3 DNA sequence: TGTGCCAGCAGCTCTCGGACAGGCACTGTCAATTCACCCCTCCACTTT. This encodes CASSSRTGTVNSPLHF.

This clonotype was seen a handful of times. This rearrangement joins TRBV24-1 to TRBJ2-3; D is perhaps TRBD2 (6 bases). Germline V gene lookup returns CDR1 KGHDR and CDR2 SFDVKD. This CDR3 comprises 12 residues. The V gene lost 5 bases and the J gene lost 11 bases, with 13 bases spanning the gap. CDR3 residues: CATSVGGQMQYF. Written as DNA, the CDR3 is TGTGCCACCAGTGTGGGGGGTCAAATGCAGTATTTT.